One TCR beta chain is described in this entry. Its antigen is as yet unknown. Time point denoted: week 47, end of study. In every dose of vaccine, 300 ug of mutant IDH1 20-mer peptide was given alongside topical imiquimod. Germline-derived CDR1 and CDR2 are LNHDA and SQIVND (reference sequence). V was cut by 6 bases and J by 0 bases, with 23 bases left in between. The CDR3 runs 19 residues. The sample comes from a study of a mutant IDH1 vaccine in newly diagnosed glioma. Overall study context: In some groups vaccination began 4-6 weeks post-radiotherapy; others received it with temozolomide.

TCRdb's copy holds only in-frame clones and misses some; the assay was immunoSEQ multiplex PCR. The sample has about 46,000 clones; around 85% are singletons. Study findings and constraints: Of the patients, about 95% had vaccine-induced immune responses.

The chain carries TRBV19 and TRBJ1-4; possibly TRBD1 for D (6 bases). The clonotype originates from a woman aged 30 to 39 with glioma. Some clones in this sample may be carry-over from other donors' samples. The sequences come from PBMCs, collected from a glioma patient whose treatment included an IDH1 peptide vaccine. CDR3 region: CASRVRTETKMTTNEKLFF. DNA for the CDR3: TGTGCCAGTAGGGTCCGGACAGAGACCAAGATGACAACTAATGAAAAACTGTTTTTT.